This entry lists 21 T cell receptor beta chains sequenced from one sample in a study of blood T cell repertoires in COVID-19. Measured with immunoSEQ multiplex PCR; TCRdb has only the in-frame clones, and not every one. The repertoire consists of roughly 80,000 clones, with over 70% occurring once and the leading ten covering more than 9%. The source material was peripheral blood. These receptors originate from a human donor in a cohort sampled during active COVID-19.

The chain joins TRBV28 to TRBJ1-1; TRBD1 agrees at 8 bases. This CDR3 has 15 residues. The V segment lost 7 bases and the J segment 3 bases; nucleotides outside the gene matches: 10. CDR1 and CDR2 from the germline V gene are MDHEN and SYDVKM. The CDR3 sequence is CASNSPLDRDTEAFF. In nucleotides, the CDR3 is TGTGCCAGCAATTCCCCCCTGGACAGGGACACTGAAGCTTTCTTT. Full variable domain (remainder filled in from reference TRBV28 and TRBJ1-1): DVKVTQSSRYLVKRTGEKVFLECVQDMDHENMFWYRQDPGLGLRLIYFSYDVKMKEKGDIPEGYSVSREKKERFSLILESASTNQTSMYLCASNSPLDRDTEAFFGQGTRLTVV.

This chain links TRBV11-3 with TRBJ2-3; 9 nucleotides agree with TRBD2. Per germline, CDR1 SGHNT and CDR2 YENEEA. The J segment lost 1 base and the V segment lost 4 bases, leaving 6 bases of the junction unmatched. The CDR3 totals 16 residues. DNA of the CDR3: TGTGCCAGCAGCTCATTTAGCGGGGGAGGCACAGATACGCAGTATTTT. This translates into CASSSFSGGGTDTQYF. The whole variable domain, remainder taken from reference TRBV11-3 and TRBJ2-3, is EAGVVQSPRYKIIEKKQPVAFWCNPISGHNTLYWYLQNLGQGPELLIRYENEEAVDDSQLPKDRFSAERLKGVDSTLKIQPAELGDSAVYLCASSSFSGGGTDTQYFGPGTRLTVL.

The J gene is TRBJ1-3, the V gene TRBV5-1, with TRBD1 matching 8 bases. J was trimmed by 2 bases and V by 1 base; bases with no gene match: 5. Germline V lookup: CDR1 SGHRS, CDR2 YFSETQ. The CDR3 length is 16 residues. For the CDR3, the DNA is TGCGCCAGCAGCTTGATCACACAGGGGGCTGGAAACACCATATATTTT. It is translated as CASSLITQGAGNTIYF.

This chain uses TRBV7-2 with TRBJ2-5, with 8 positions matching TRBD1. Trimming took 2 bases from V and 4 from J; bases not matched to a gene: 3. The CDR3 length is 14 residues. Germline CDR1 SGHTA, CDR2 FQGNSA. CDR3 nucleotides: TGTGCCAGCAGCTTACAGGGGGCGCGAGAGACCCAGTACTTC. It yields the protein CASSLQGARETQYF. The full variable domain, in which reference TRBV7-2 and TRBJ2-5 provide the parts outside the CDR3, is GAGVSQSPSNKVTEKGKDVELRCDPISGHTALYWYRQSLGQGLEFLIYFQGNSAPDKSGLPSDRFSAERTGGSVSTLTIQRTQQEDSAVYLCASSLQGARETQYFGPGTRLLVL.

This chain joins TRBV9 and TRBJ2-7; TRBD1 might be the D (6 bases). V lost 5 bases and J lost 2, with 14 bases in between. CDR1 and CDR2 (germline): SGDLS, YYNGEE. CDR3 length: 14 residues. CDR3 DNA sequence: TGTGCCAGCAGTCCTCCGACAGGCGCCTACGAGCAGTACTTC. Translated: CASSPPTGAYEQYF.

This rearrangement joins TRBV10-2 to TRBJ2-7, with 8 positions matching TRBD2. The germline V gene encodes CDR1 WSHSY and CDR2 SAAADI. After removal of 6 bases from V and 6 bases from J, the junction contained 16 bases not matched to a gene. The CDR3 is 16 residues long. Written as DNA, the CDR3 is TGCGCCAGCAGCGACCCCGGACGGGAGCGGGAGAGCGAGCAGTACTTC. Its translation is CASSDPGRERESEQYF.

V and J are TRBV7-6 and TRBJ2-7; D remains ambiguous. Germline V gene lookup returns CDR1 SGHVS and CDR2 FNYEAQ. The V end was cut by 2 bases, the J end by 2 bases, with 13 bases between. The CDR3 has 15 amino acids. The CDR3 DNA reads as TGTGCCAGCAGCTTAATGCCCGAACAGACCTACGAGCAGTACTTC. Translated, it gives CASSLMPEQTYEQYF.

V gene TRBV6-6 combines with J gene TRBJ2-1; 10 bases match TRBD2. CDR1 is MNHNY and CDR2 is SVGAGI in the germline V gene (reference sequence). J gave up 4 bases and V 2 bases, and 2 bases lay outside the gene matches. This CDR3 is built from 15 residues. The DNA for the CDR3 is TGTGCCAGCAGTTACGGGACTAGCGCATACAATGAGCAGTTCTTC. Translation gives CASSYGTSAYNEQFF.

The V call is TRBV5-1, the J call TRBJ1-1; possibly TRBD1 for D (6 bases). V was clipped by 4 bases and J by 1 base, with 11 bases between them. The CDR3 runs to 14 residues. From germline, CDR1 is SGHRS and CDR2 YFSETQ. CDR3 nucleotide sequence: TGCGCCAGCAGCCCGGGACAAACGAACACTGAAGCTTTCTTT. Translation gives CASSPGQTNTEAFF.

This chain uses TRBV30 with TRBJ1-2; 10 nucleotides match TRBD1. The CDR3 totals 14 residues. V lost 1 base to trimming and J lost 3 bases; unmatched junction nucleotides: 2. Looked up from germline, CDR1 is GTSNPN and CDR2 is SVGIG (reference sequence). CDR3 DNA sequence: TGTGCCTGGAGTGGGGGACAGGGGTACTATGGCTACACCTTC. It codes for CAWSGGQGYYGYTF.

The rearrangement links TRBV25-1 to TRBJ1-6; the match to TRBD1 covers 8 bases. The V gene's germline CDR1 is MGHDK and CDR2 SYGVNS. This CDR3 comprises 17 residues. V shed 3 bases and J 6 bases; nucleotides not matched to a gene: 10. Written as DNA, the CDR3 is TGTGCCAGCAGTGATGTAAGGACAGGGCAAGGTAATTCACCCCTCCACTTT. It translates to CASSDVRTGQGNSPLHF.

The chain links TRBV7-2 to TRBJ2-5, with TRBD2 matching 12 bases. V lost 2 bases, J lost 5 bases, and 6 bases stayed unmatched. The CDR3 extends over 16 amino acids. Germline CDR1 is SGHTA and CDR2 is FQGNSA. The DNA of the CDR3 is TGTGCCAGCAGCTTATGGGCTAGCGGGGGGGCGGAGACCCAGTACTTC. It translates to CASSLWASGGAETQYF.

CDR3 sequence: CASSARTGYGYTF. The DNA for the CDR3 is TGTGCCAGCAGCGCCCGGACAGGCTATGGCTACACCTTC. V usage is TRBV11-2 and J usage is TRBJ1-2; 7 bases align to TRBD1. Losses at the gene ends were 5 bases for V and 4 bases for J; bases not matched to a gene: 4. Germline CDR1 is SGHAT and CDR2 is FQNNGV. This CDR3 has 13 residues.

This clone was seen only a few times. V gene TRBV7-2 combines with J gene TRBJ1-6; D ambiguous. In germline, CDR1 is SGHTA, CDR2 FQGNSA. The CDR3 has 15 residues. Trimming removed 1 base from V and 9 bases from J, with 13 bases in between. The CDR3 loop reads CASSLVGGNRSPLHF. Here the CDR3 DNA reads TGTGCCAGCAGCTTAGTCGGAGGGAACCGTTCACCCCTCCACTTT.

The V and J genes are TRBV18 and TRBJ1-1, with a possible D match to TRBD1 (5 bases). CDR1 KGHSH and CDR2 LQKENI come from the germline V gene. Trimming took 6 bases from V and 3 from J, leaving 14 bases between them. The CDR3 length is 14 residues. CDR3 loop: CASSRVLRDTEAFF. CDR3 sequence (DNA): TGTGCCAGCTCCAGGGTTCTCCGGGACACTGAAGCTTTCTTT.

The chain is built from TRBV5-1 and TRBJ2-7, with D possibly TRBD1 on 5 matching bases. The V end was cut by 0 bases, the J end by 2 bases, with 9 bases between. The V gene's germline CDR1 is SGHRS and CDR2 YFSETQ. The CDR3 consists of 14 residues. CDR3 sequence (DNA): TGCGCCAGCAGCTTGGACGGACATACCTACGAGCAGTACTTC. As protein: CASSLDGHTYEQYF.

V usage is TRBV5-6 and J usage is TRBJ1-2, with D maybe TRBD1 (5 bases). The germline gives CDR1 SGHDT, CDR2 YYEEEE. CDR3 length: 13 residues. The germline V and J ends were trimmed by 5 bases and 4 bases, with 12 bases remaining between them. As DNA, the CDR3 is TGTGCCAGCAGGGGACTTGGGGTCTATGGCTACACCTTC. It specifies CASRGLGVYGYTF.

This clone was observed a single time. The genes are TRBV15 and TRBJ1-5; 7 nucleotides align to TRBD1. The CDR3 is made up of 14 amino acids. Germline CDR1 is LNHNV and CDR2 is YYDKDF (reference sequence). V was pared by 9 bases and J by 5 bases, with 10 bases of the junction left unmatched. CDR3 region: CATQDRDSYQPQHF. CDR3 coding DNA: TGTGCCACTCAAGACCGGGACAGCTATCAGCCCCAGCATTTT.

Written as DNA, the CDR3 is TGTGCCAGCAGCTTGGCAGCGGCGCGGGGGCCTCAGGATACGCAGTATTTT. Amino acid sequence: CASSLAAARGPQDTQYF. This chain joins TRBV5-4 and TRBJ2-3; tentative D call: TRBD2 (7 bases). The germline CDR1 and CDR2 sequences are SGHNT and YYREEE (reference sequence). V was shortened by 0 bases and J by 6 bases, with 20 bases between the two germline ends. There are 17 residues in the CDR3.

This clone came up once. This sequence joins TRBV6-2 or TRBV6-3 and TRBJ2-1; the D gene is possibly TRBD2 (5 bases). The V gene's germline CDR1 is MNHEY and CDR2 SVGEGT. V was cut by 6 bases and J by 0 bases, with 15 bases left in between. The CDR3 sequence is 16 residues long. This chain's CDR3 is CASSPVRAGSYNEQFF. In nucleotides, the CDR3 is TGTGCCAGCAGCCCCGTGAGGGCCGGCTCCTACAATGAGCAGTTCTTC.

CDR3 sequence: CATSRVIPGGWTQYF. The CDR3 nucleotides read TGTGCCACCAGCCGCGTTATCCCAGGAGGGTGGACCCAGTACTTC. This chain uses TRBV15 with TRBJ2-5; TRBD2 might be the D (6 bases). The CDR3 is 15 residues long. Germline CDR1 reads LNHNV; CDR2 reads YYDKDF (reference sequence). Between the trimmed V and J ends, which lost 5 bases and 7 bases, there was a span of 20 bases.